This T cell receptor beta chain was captured by sequencing in a study of T cell repertoires in cytomegalovirus infection. The ends lost 1 base at V and 5 bases at J; junction bases unmatched: 3. Germline V gene sequence: CDR1 SGHTA, CDR2 FQGNSA. The CDR3 has 15 residues. In this sample, this clonotype turned up many times. Each CDR3 protein is one row after TCRdb ran MiXCR on the reads. This sample has approximately 180,000 distinct CDR3 sequences, with roughly 9% found just once. This clonotype was obtained from a human donor in good health (CMV status not recorded). Some clones in this sample may be carry-over from other donors' samples. The specimen was PBMCs. V and J are TRBV7-2 and TRBJ2-7; 12 bases agree with TRBD2. DNA of the CDR3: TGTGCCAGCAGCTTAGGACTAGCGGGAGTTAACGAGCAGTACTTC. It translates to CASSLGLAGVNEQYF.